Following are 20 T cell receptor beta chains from one sample sequenced in a study of OX40 agonist ivuxolimab in advanced cancers. Repertoires were generated with immunoSEQ multiplex PCR, while TCRdb's copy carries only in-frame clones and drops some. This sample yields about 58,000 clones, of which 82% are seen a single time; over 1.3% belongs to the top ten. Sequencing was performed on CD4+ or CD8+ T cells sorted from blood, taken in a trial of the OX40 agonist ivuxolimab. The receptors originated from an adult with an advanced solid tumor such as melanoma, head and neck, liver or kidney cancer.

This chain joins TRBV7-9 and TRBJ2-6; D remains unclear. The ends were cut back, 0 bases at V and 0 bases at J, with 6 bases in the middle. The CDR3 consists of 16 residues. Germline loops: CDR1 SEHNR, CDR2 FQNEAQ (reference sequence). The CDR3: CASSLALSSGANVLTF. In nucleotides, the CDR3 is TGTGCCAGCAGCTTAGCACTCAGCTCTGGGGCCAACGTCCTGACTTTC.

This chain connects TRBV5-1 to TRBJ1-3; 7 nucleotides line up with TRBD1. Trimming took 1 base from V and 2 from J; bases not matched to a gene: 9. Germline CDR1 is SGHRS and CDR2 is YFSETQ. The CDR3 runs to 17 residues. The CDR3 reads CASSLRPLDRAGNTIYF. DNA for the CDR3: TGCGCCAGCAGCTTGAGACCCCTTGACAGGGCTGGAAACACCATATATTTT.

This chain connects TRBV5-1 to TRBJ1-1; D is possibly TRBD1 (6 bases). Germline CDR1 reads SGHRS; CDR2 reads YFSETQ. The CDR3 extends over 14 amino acids. V lost 2 bases to trimming and J lost 0 bases, with 8 bases between them. For the CDR3, the DNA is TGCGCCAGCAGCTTAACAGGGATGAACACTGAAGCTTTCTTT. It is translated as CASSLTGMNTEAFF.

The J gene is TRBJ1-6, the V gene TRBV5-1, with D unclear. In germline, CDR1 is SGHRS, CDR2 YFSETQ. Trimming removed 0 bases from V and 8 bases from J, with 12 bases in between. The CDR3 loop spans 15 amino acids. The CDR3 here is CASSLGVIMDSPLHF. The CDR3 bases are TGCGCCAGCAGCTTGGGGGTTATAATGGATTCACCCCTCCACTTT.

This clone was seen a single time. The chain employs TRBV11-1 and TRBJ1-3; D unclear. The germline V and J ends were trimmed by 1 base and 1 base, with 5 bases remaining between them. Germline V gene sequence: CDR1 SGHAT, CDR2 FQDESV (reference sequence). The CDR3 has 14 residues. The CDR3 coding sequence is TGTGCCAGCAGCTTAGGAGGATCTGGAAACACCATATATTTT. Encoded protein: CASSLGGSGNTIYF.

The chain couples TRBV5-1 to TRBJ1-1; 8 nucleotides match TRBD1. The J segment lost 4 bases and the V segment lost 4 bases, leaving 12 bases of the junction unmatched. Per germline, CDR1 SGHRS and CDR2 YFSETQ. The CDR3 length is 16 residues. Here the CDR3 DNA reads TGCGCCAGCAGCCACGGGACAGGCTTTTATAGCACTGAAGCTTTCTTT. Translating gives CASSHGTGFYSTEAFF.

The chain uses TRBV7-6 and TRBJ2-2; no reliable D call. This CDR3 comprises 15 residues. Germline V lookup: CDR1 SGHVS, CDR2 FNYEAQ. With 3 bases removed from V and 0 bases from J, the gap between germline ends came to 8 bases. The CDR3 protein is CASSLGGANTGELFF. The DNA of the CDR3 is TGTGCCAGCAGCTTGGGCGGAGCGAACACCGGGGAGCTGTTTTTT.

The CDR3 DNA reads as TGTGCGACGGGATCGGTGGATACGCAGTATTTT. Its translation is CATGSVDTQYF. The chain has TRBV25-1 and TRBJ2-3; D might be TRBD2 (5 bases). CDR3 length: 11 residues. Germline CDR1 MGHDK, CDR2 SYGVNS.

In the case of this clone: A junction boundary mismatches the germline segment, possibly from a read error. The J gene is TRBJ2-3, the V gene TRBV5-1; D remains ambiguous. The germline V gene encodes CDR1 SGHRS and CDR2 YFSETQ. This CDR3 has 14 amino acids. This chain's CDR3 is CASSLSASRDTQYF. The CDR3 nucleotides are TGCGCCAGCAGCTTGTCGGCCAGCAGAGATACGCAGTATTTT.

The rearrangement joins TRBV9 to TRBJ2-3, with a possible D match to TRBD2 (5 bases). This CDR3 has 15 residues. The germline CDR1 and CDR2 sequences are SGDLS and YYNGEE. V lost 3 bases, J lost 0 bases, and 11 bases lay in between. The chain's CDR3 is CASSGRPASTDTQYF. Written as DNA, the CDR3 is TGTGCCAGCAGCGGGAGGCCGGCTAGCACAGATACGCAGTATTTT.

Note on this clone: The germline gene is not matched at one end of the junction; a read error may be the cause. The chain uses TRBV5-6 and TRBJ1-1, with 7 bases identical to TRBD1. The CDR3 spans 15 residues. Germline CDR1 SGHDT, CDR2 YYEEEE. CDR3 bases: TGTGCCAGCAGCTTGGACCTCGGGACAGCGTCTGAGGCTTTCTTT. As protein: CASSLDLGTASEAFF.

The genes are TRBV7-6 and TRBJ1-1; D is unclear. CDR3 size: 14 residues. V lost 5 bases to trimming and J lost 0 bases, with 10 bases between them. The germline V gene encodes CDR1 SGHVS and CDR2 FNYEAQ. As DNA, the CDR3 is TGTGCCAGCAGCCCACAACAGTTGAACACTGAAGCTTTCTTT. This gives the protein CASSPQQLNTEAFF.

This chain uses TRBV27 with TRBJ2-2; 11 nucleotides match TRBD1. This CDR3 spans 16 amino acids. In germline, CDR1 is MNHEY, CDR2 SMNVEV (reference sequence). With 3 bases clipped from V and 4 bases from J, the junction kept 4 bases outside the gene matches. CDR3 nucleotides: TGTGCCAGCAGTTTCGGACAGGGGGCGCCCACCGGGGAGCTGTTTTTT. It yields the protein CASSFGQGAPTGELFF.

V and J are TRBV11-2 and TRBJ2-3; D not certain. The CDR3 runs 14 residues. Trimming stripped 2 bases from V and 2 bases from J, with 8 bases between. Germline CDR1 is SGHAT and CDR2 is FQNNGV. CDR3 region: CASSLIGNTDTQYF. The DNA of the CDR3 is TGTGCCAGCAGCTTAATCGGAAACACAGATACGCAGTATTTT.

This chain connects TRBV4-3 to TRBJ2-1; 14 nucleotides align to TRBD2. The J segment lost 7 bases and the V segment lost 1 base, leaving 6 bases of the junction unmatched. The CDR3 runs 17 residues. Per the germline V gene, CDR1 is LGHNA and CDR2 is YSLEER. The CDR3 nucleotides are TGCGCCAGCAGCCAAGTACTGACTAGCGGGGGGGCGAATGAGCAGTTCTTC. Amino acid sequence: CASSQVLTSGGANEQFF.

The rearrangement uses TRBV6-6 and TRBJ2-7; 7 positions agree with TRBD1. The CDR3 covers 15 residues. V dropped 2 bases and J dropped 5; count of bases not matched to a gene: 9. Per the germline V gene, CDR1 is MNHNY and CDR2 is SVGAGI (reference sequence). CDR3 in amino acids: CASSYPRQGANEQYF. Here the CDR3 DNA reads TGTGCCAGCAGTTACCCCCGACAGGGAGCCAACGAGCAGTACTTC.

The CDR3 is CASSLSWGQGGKLFF. The CDR3 DNA sequence: TGTGCCAGCAGCTTATCCTGGGGACAAGGAGGAAAACTGTTTTTT. The V and J genes are TRBV7-2 and TRBJ1-4, with D possibly matching TRBD1 (6 bases). The germline CDR1 and CDR2 sequences are SGHTA and FQGNSA. Trimming left V 2 bases short and J 10 bases short, with 17 bases between. This CDR3 is built from 15 residues.

The chain carries TRBV5-4 and TRBJ2-5; D ambiguous. The CDR3 runs 12 residues. With 4 bases removed from V and 7 bases from J, the gap between germline ends came to 11 bases. Germline CDR1 SGHNT, CDR2 YYREEE (reference sequence). CDR3 DNA: TGTGCCAGCAGCCTCCCCTTTGGGACCCAGTACTTC. As protein: CASSLPFGTQYF.

In DNA form, the CDR3 reads TGCAGCGTCCGGGGGTTCTCCTACGAGCAGTACTTC. This translates into CSVRGFSYEQYF. V gene TRBV29-1 combines with J gene TRBJ2-5; D is perhaps TRBD2 (6 bases). The closer fit of TRBJ2-7 to the DNA end suggests the J call may be wrong. This CDR3 spans 12 amino acids. Germline CDR1 SQVTM, CDR2 ANQGSEA.

The J gene is TRBJ1-5, the V gene TRBV7-2, with a weak D call TRBD1 (6 bases). CDR3 size: 13 residues. V was cut by 4 bases and J by 7 bases, with 11 bases left in between. Germline lookup yields CDR1 SGHTA and CDR2 FQGNSA. In nucleotides, the CDR3 is TGTGCCAGCAGCTCTCAGGGGTACCAGCCCCAGCATTTT. It is translated as CASSSQGYQPQHF.